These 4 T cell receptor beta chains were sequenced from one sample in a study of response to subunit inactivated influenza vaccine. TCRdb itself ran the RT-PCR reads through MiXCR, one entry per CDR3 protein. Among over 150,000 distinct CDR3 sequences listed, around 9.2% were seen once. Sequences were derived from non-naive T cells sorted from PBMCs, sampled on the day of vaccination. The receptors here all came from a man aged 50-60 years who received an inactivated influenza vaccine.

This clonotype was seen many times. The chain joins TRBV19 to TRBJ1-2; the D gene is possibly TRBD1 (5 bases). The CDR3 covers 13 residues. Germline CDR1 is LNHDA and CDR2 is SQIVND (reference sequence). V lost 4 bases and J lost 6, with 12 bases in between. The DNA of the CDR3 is TGTGCCAGTAGTAGCCCGGGGGAGGATGGCTACACCTTC. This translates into CASSSPGEDGYTF.

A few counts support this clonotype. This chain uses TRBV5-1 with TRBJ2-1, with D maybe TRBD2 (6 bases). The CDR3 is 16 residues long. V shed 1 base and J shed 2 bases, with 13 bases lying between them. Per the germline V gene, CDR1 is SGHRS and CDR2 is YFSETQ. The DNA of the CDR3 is TGCGCCAGCAGCTTGCGTGGTAGCGGAGCCTACAATGAGCAGTTCTTC. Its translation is CASSLRGSGAYNEQFF.

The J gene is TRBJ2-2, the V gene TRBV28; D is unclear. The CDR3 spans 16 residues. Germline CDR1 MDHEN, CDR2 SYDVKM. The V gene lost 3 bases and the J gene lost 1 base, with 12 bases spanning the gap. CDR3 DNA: TGTGCCAGCAGTTTTCTCTTAGTCGGGAACACCGGGGAGCTGTTTTTT. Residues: CASSFLLVGNTGELFF.

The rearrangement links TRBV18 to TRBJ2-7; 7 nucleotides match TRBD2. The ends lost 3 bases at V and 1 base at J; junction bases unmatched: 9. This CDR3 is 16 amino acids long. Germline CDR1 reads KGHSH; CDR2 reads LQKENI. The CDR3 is CASSPGGPIRSYEQYF. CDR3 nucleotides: TGTGCCAGCTCACCGGGAGGGCCCATAAGATCCTACGAGCAGTACTTC.